This T cell receptor (beta chain) is from a study of blood T cell repertoires in COVID-19. The repertoire was sequenced with immunoSEQ multiplex PCR; TCRdb's copy has only in-frame clones and lacks some. Here the sample spans about 280,000 clones, around 84% being singletons. This clone was seen more than once but under ten times. The CDR3 covers 10 residues. Trimming shortened V by 3 bases and J by 12 bases, and 9 bases separated the two germline ends. CDR1 is GTSNPN, CDR2 SVGIG, per germline (reference sequence). This chain links TRBV30 with TRBJ2-1, with D unresolved. The sequencing input was PBMCs or T cells enriched from blood (not recorded which). The source is a man between 35 and 55 years old who had been exposed to COVID-19. The CDR3 coding sequence is TGTGCCTGGAGGGCCCCCCCGCAGTTCTTC. Amino acids: CAWRAPPQFF.